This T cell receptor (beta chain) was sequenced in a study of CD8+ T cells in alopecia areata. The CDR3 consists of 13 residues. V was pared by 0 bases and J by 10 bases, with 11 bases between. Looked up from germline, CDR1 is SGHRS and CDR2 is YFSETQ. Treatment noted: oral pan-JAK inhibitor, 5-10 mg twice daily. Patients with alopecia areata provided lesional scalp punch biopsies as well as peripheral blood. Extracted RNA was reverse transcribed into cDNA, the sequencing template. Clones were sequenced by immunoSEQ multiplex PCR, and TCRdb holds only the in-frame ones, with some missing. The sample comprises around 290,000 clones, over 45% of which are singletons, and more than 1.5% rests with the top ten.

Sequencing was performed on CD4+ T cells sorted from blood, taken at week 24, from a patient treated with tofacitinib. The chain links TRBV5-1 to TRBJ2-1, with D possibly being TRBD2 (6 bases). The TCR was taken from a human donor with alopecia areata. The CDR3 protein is CASSLVGEDEQFF. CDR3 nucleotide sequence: TGCGCCAGCAGCTTGGTAGGGGAGGACGAGCAGTTCTTC.